The 11 T cell receptor beta chains below all came from one sample that was sequenced in a study of T cells after yellow fever vaccination. TCRdb redid the calling of the 5' RACE reads with MiXCR, one entry per CDR3 protein. The table lists more than 95,000 distinct CDR3 sequences, about 16% of them singletons. The material sequenced was CD8+ T cells sorted from PBMCs, taken 5 days after the yellow fever booster vaccination. The source is a man in his late teens or twenties who received the YFV17D yellow fever vaccine.

There are a few counts of this clonotype. V gene TRBV9 combines with J gene TRBJ1-1, with D uncertain. There are 13 residues in the CDR3. Trimming took 4 bases from V and 3 from J, leaving 10 bases between them. Per the germline V gene, CDR1 is SGDLS and CDR2 is YYNGEE. The CDR3 sequence is CASSYEVDTEAFF. The CDR3 DNA is TGTGCCAGCAGCTACGAAGTGGACACTGAAGCTTTCTTT.

This clonotype has only a few counts. This chain joins TRBV6-5 and TRBJ2-5; TRBD1 is a possible D gene (6 bases). Trimming pared 3 bases from V and 4 bases from J, leaving 15 bases between. Germline CDR1 and CDR2: MNHEY and SVGAGI. This CDR3 comprises 15 residues. CDR3 DNA sequence: TGTGCCAGCAGTTATGGGACACCCGTTGGAGAGACCCAGTACTTC. The encoded protein is CASSYGTPVGETQYF.

Only a few counts were recorded for this clonotype. The chain carries TRBV19 and TRBJ2-1, with a weak D call TRBD1 (5 bases). The CDR3 has 13 residues. V was pared by 2 bases and J by 6 bases, with 8 bases between. The germline V gene encodes CDR1 LNHDA and CDR2 SQIVND (reference sequence). The CDR3 is CASSIITGNEQFF. Here the CDR3 DNA reads TGTGCCAGTAGTATAATCACAGGCAATGAGCAGTTCTTC.

The chain couples TRBV28 to TRBJ2-3; 8 bases match TRBD2. The CDR3 consists of 14 residues. Germline CDR1 MDHEN, CDR2 SYDVKM. V dropped 5 bases and J dropped 4; count of bases not matched to a gene: 5. The CDR3 DNA reads as TGTGCCAGCAGTACCTTTAGCGGGGCAGATACGCAGTATTTT. This translates into CASSTFSGADTQYF.

This clonotype was counted a few times. The genes are TRBV29-1 and TRBJ1-2; D possibly corresponds to TRBD1 (5 bases). The CDR3 runs to 13 residues. Germline assignment: CDR1 SQVTM and CDR2 ANQGSEA. Between the trimmed V and J ends, which lost 5 bases and 8 bases, there was a span of 18 bases. CDR3 residues: CSVLIRPGRGYTF. Here the CDR3 DNA reads TGCAGCGTTCTGATCCGGCCAGGGCGCGGCTACACCTTC. Variable domain in full (rest from reference TRBV29-1 and TRBJ1-2): SAVISQKPSRDICQRGTSLTIQCQVDSQVTMMFWYRQQPGQSLTLIATANQGSEATYESGFVIDKFPISRPNLTFSTLTVSNMSPEDSSIYLCSVLIRPGRGYTFGSGTRLTVV.

This clonotype was recorded many times. The V call is TRBV10-2, the J call TRBJ2-6, with D perhaps TRBD2 (5 bases). Germline V gene lookup returns CDR1 WSHSY and CDR2 SAAADI. CDR3 length: 16 residues. V was pared by 8 bases and J by 0 bases, with 14 bases between. CDR3 coding DNA: TGCGCCAGCTCCTCCGGACGGGACTCTGGGGCCAACGTCCTGACTTTC. Its translation is CASSSGRDSGANVLTF.

This clonotype was recorded a few times. The chain uses TRBV24-1 and TRBJ2-3; 10 nucleotides line up with TRBD2. CDR1 and CDR2 from the germline V gene are KGHDR and SFDVKD. V gave up 0 bases and J gave up 2 bases; unmatched junction bases: 1. The CDR3 spans 16 residues. CDR3 nucleotides: TGTGCCACCAGTGATTTGACTAGCGGGGTCACAGATACGCAGTATTTT. The encoded protein is CATSDLTSGVTDTQYF.

The chain has TRBV5-1 and TRBJ1-1, with D hard to call. V gave up 4 bases and J gave up 1 base, with 11 bases separating them. There are 14 residues in the CDR3. Germline CDR1 is SGHRS and CDR2 is YFSETQ. This chain's CDR3 is CASSPYRQNTEAFF. Written as DNA, the CDR3 is TGCGCCAGCAGCCCATATCGACAGAACACTGAAGCTTTCTTT.

This clonotype was seen ten or more times. This chain links TRBV6-4 with TRBJ2-3; perhaps TRBD2 as D (5 bases). The CDR3 has 15 amino acids. Trimming removed 3 bases at V and 3 bases at J, with 13 bases between. Per germline, CDR1 MRHNA and CDR2 SNTAGT. The CDR3 sequence: CASSESLERTDTQYF. CDR3 DNA: TGTGCCAGCAGTGAATCACTAGAAAGGACAGATACGCAGTATTTT.

The V call is TRBV7-2, the J call TRBJ1-1; D is uncertain. The germline V gene has CDR1 SGHTA and CDR2 FQGNSA. CDR3 length: 12 residues. V dropped 4 bases and J dropped 5 bases, with 8 bases sitting between them. The CDR3 region has the DNA TGTGCCAGCAGCTGGGAGGGAACTGAAGCTTTCTTT. It codes for CASSWEGTEAFF.

The J gene is TRBJ2-1, the V gene TRBV7-8; the D is unclear. Germline CDR1 SGHVS, CDR2 FQNEAQ. This CDR3 has 12 amino acids. Trimming stripped 6 bases from V and 9 bases from J, with 12 bases between. The CDR3 is CASSGYGSEQFF. The CDR3 bases are TGTGCCAGCAGTGGATATGGAAGTGAGCAGTTCTTC.